Presented here are 20 T cell receptor beta chains from one specimen sequenced in a study of blood T cell repertoires in COVID-19. Sequencing was performed with immunoSEQ multiplex PCR; in TCRdb, only in-frame clones are kept and a portion is missing. The data show over 200,000 clones, with around 90% seen just once and roughly 3.7% held by the top ten. What was sequenced was PBMCs or T cells enriched from blood (not recorded which). The receptors derive from a woman aged 30 to 39 who had been exposed to COVID-19.

The chain couples TRBV14 to TRBJ2-7; TRBD2 matches at 14 bases. The germline V gene has CDR1 SGHDN and CDR2 FVKESK. CDR3 length equals 18 residues. V shed 3 bases, J shed 2 bases, and the junction held 9 bases outside the gene matches. In nucleotides, the CDR3 is TGTGCCAGCAGCCATACCGGGACTAGCGGGAGTTTGACCTACGAGCAGTACTTC. Translating it yields CASSHTGTSGSLTYEQYF. Full variable domain (outside the CDR3, taken from reference TRBV14 and TRBJ2-7): EAGVTQFPSHSVIEKGQTVTLRCDPISGHDNLYWYRRVMGKEIKFLLHFVKESKQDESGMPNNRFLAERTGGTYSTLKVQPAELEDSGVYFCASSHTGTSGSLTYEQYFGPGTRLTVT.

CDR3 loop: CASSQEDYFPYEQYF. The CDR3 DNA follows: TGTGCCAGCAGCCAGGAGGACTATTTCCCCTACGAGCAGTACTTC. The chain has TRBV5-5 and TRBJ2-7; weak D call: TRBD2 (6 bases). V was clipped by 4 bases and J by 2 bases, with 16 bases between them. This CDR3 region has 15 residues. From germline, CDR1 is SGHKS and CDR2 YYEKEE (reference sequence). The whole variable domain, filled in from reference TRBV5-5 and TRBJ2-7, reads DAGVTQSPTHLIKTRGQQVTLRCSPISGHKSVSWYQQVLGQGPQFIFQYYEKEERGRGNFPDRFSARQFPNYSSELNVNALLLGDSALYLCASSQEDYFPYEQYFGPGTRLTVT.

The rearrangement links TRBV20-1 to TRBJ2-4; tentative D call: TRBD1 (5 bases). Trimming left V 3 bases short and J 7 bases short, with 13 bases between. The germline V gene has CDR1 DFQATT and CDR2 SNEGSKA (reference sequence). The CDR3 consists of 13 residues. This chain's CDR3 is CSASSGRVNIQYF. In DNA form, the CDR3 reads TGCAGTGCTAGTTCGGGCAGGGTGAACATTCAGTACTTC.

This clone has a single count. V is TRBV3-1 (or the pseudogene TRBV3-2) and J is TRBJ2-2, with 7 bases identical to TRBD2. The CDR3 runs to 17 residues. In germline, CDR1 is LGHDT, CDR2 YNNKEL (reference sequence). The V gene end was trimmed by 1 base and the J gene end by 2 bases; junction bases not matched to a gene: 7. CDR3 DNA: TGTGCCAGCAGCCAAGTCGGGCTAGCGGTAAACACCGGGGAGCTGTTTTTT. Its protein is CASSQVGLAVNTGELFF.

The chain links TRBV5-1 to TRBJ2-1, with D maybe TRBD2 (7 bases). Trimming stripped 1 base from V and 6 bases from J, with 11 bases between. The CDR3 runs to 14 residues. The germline CDR1 and CDR2 sequences are SGHRS and YFSETQ. CDR3: CASSLKGGANEQFF. Here the CDR3 DNA reads TGCGCCAGCAGCTTGAAAGGGGGGGCCAATGAGCAGTTCTTC. Full variable domain (outside the CDR3, taken from reference TRBV5-1 and TRBJ2-1): KAGVTQTPRYLIKTRGQQVTLSCSPISGHRSVSWYQQTPGQGLQFLFEYFSETQRNKGNFPGRFSGRQFSNSRSEMNVSTLELGDSALYLCASSLKGGANEQFFGPGTRLTVL.

In this sample, this clone turned up a few times. CDR3 in DNA: TGTGCCAGCAGCGTGGGAGGGGTAGCGGAGTACACCGGGGAGCTGTTTTTT. Residues: CASSVGGVAEYTGELFF. V usage is TRBV9 and J usage is TRBJ2-2; 7 bases align to TRBD2. Germline lookup yields CDR1 SGDLS and CDR2 YYNGEE. The V segment lost 2 bases and the J segment 3 bases; nucleotides outside the gene matches: 10. The CDR3 loop spans 17 amino acids.

This clone was detected once. The rearrangement joins TRBV27 to TRBJ2-7; D ambiguous. Germline V gives CDR1 MNHEY, CDR2 SMNVEV (reference sequence). Deletions cut 4 bases from V and 2 bases from J, with 12 bases between. This CDR3 is built from 14 residues. CDR3 protein: CASSSSLIPYEQYF. The CDR3, as DNA: TGTGCCAGCAGTTCTTCACTAATTCCCTACGAGCAGTACTTC.

The chain recombines TRBV16 with TRBJ1-1; D is undetermined. The CDR3 is made up of 12 amino acids. Germline V lookup: CDR1 KGHSY, CDR2 FQNENV. The V end was cut by 1 base, the J end by 10 bases, with 10 bases between. The CDR3 loop is CASSQLLTTAFF. The CDR3 DNA follows: TGTGCCAGCAGCCAATTGTTGACAACAGCTTTCTTT.

This clone came up once. The CDR3 DNA is TGTGCCACCAGTGATCCGCTAGCGGGTCTCGACAATGAGCAGTTCTTC. Its protein product is CATSDPLAGLDNEQFF. The chain has TRBV24-1 and TRBJ2-1; 8 positions match TRBD2. J gave up 5 bases and V 3 bases, and 8 bases lay outside the gene matches. CDR3 length: 16 residues. Germline V CDR1 and CDR2: KGHDR, SFDVKD.

The chain is built from TRBV5-5 and TRBJ2-1, with D possibly TRBD2 on 5 matching bases. This CDR3 contains 15 residues. Germline loops: CDR1 SGHKS, CDR2 YYEKEE (reference sequence). V dropped 5 bases and J dropped 8 bases, with 20 bases sitting between them. As DNA, the CDR3 is TGTGCCAGCAGTGAGACCGGACTCCGAGTGGATGAGCAGTTCTTC. Translating gives CASSETGLRVDEQFF.

V gene TRBV30 combines with J gene TRBJ1-5; D remains ambiguous. V was pared by 1 base and J by 5 bases, with 12 bases between. CDR1 and CDR2 (germline): GTSNPN, SVGIG (reference sequence). The CDR3 totals 14 residues. The CDR3 sequence: CAWSADAGHQPQHF. In DNA form, the CDR3 reads TGTGCCTGGAGTGCTGATGCGGGTCATCAGCCCCAGCATTTT.

The chain links TRBV19 to TRBJ2-2; 8 bases match TRBD2. This CDR3 has 15 amino acids. The ends lost 7 bases at V and 1 base at J; junction bases unmatched: 5. Germline V gene sequence: CDR1 LNHDA, CDR2 SQIVND (reference sequence). The CDR3 DNA is TGTGCCAGTAACCGGGGGGGAATGAACACCGGGGAGCTGTTTTTT. Residues: CASNRGGMNTGELFF.

The chain combines TRBV19 with TRBJ1-3; D possibly corresponds to TRBD1 (6 bases). The CDR3 extends over 15 amino acids. The V end lost 5 bases, the J end lost 1 base, and 12 bases lay between the germline ends. Germline V gene data show CDR1 as LNHDA and CDR2 as SQIVND (reference sequence). Written as DNA, the CDR3 is TGTGCCAGTAGTCTGGGGGCTATTTCTGGAAACACCATATATTTT. This gives the protein CASSLGAISGNTIYF.

V is TRBV28 and J is TRBJ2-7; 11 bases are shared with TRBD1. The V gene end was trimmed by 2 bases and the J gene end by 4 bases; junction bases not matched to a gene: 1. This CDR3 has 14 amino acids. The germline V gene encodes CDR1 MDHEN and CDR2 SYDVKM. Written as DNA, the CDR3 is TGTGCCAGCAGTTTAGGACAGGGGGCGTACGAGCAGTACTTC. Translation gives CASSLGQGAYEQYF.

The chain recombines TRBV27 with TRBJ2-7; TRBD1 aligns across 8 bases. Trimming took 0 bases from V and 0 from J; bases not matched to a gene: 7. The CDR3 runs 17 residues. Germline V CDR1 and CDR2: MNHEY, SMNVEV (reference sequence). The CDR3 is CASSLSRRTGSSYEQYF. CDR3 coding DNA: TGTGCCAGCAGTTTATCGAGACGGACAGGGTCCTCCTACGAGCAGTACTTC.

The chain employs TRBV5-6 and TRBJ2-7, with 11 bases lining up with TRBD1. The junction had 13 bases not matched to a gene; V was cut back by 4 bases and J by 4 bases. Looked up from germline, CDR1 is SGHDT and CDR2 is YYEEEE. This CDR3 is built from 17 residues. The DNA for the CDR3 is TGTGCCAGCAGCCCTAACCCGGACAGGGGGCCTTGGTACGAGCAGTACTTC. Residues: CASSPNPDRGPWYEQYF.

DNA for the CDR3: TGCGCCAGCAGCTCTACCGACTACGAGCAGTACTTC. Translating gives CASSSTDYEQYF. The J gene is TRBJ2-7, the V gene TRBV5-1; D call uncertain. Germline CDR1 reads SGHRS; CDR2 reads YFSETQ. V lost 3 bases, J lost 3 bases, and 7 bases lay in between. The CDR3 has 12 amino acids.

This chain uses TRBV11-2 with TRBJ2-3; unclear D gene. The germline CDR1 and CDR2 sequences are SGHAT and FQNNGV. The CDR3 runs to 12 residues. The V gene lost 9 bases and the J gene lost 4 bases, with 11 bases spanning the gap. The CDR3 DNA follows: TGTGCCAGTAGAGAGGTCGCAGATACGCAGTATTTT. As protein: CASREVADTQYF.

The rearrangement links TRBV27 to TRBJ1-5; 7 bases map to TRBD1. Germline V lookup: CDR1 MNHEY, CDR2 SMNVEV (reference sequence). J gave up 2 bases and V 5 bases, and 6 bases lay outside the gene matches. This CDR3 has 15 residues. This CDR3 reads CASSPTGVGNQPQHF. The DNA for the CDR3 is TGTGCCAGCAGTCCCACAGGGGTCGGCAATCAGCCCCAGCATTTT.

This chain connects TRBV18 to TRBJ1-3; D remains ambiguous. The V and J ends lost 1 base and 0 bases respectively, with 13 bases between them. CDR1 is KGHSH, CDR2 LQKENI, per germline. The CDR3 loop spans 17 amino acids. DNA of the CDR3: TGTGCCAGCTCACCACGGGTAGTTATAGCCTCTGGAAACACCATATATTTT. Its translation is CASSPRVVIASGNTIYF.